The 4 T cell receptor beta chains listed next were all sequenced from one sample in a study of T cell repertoires in cytomegalovirus infection. TCRdb reprocessed the reads via MiXCR and lists one record per CDR3 protein. The sample contains 200,000 or so distinct CDR3 sequences, approximately 28% of which appear only once. The source material was PBMCs. Receptors were obtained from a human donor in good health (CMV status not recorded). Some clones in this sample may be carry-over from other donors' samples.

This clonotype was observed once. The rearrangement uses TRBV27 and TRBJ2-3, with TRBD2 identical over 12 bases. CDR3 length: 21 amino acids. The germline V gene encodes CDR1 MNHEY and CDR2 SMNVEV (reference sequence). J was trimmed by 5 bases and V by 4 bases; bases with no gene match: 22. The CDR3 is CASSSAVLAGGPRLEVDTQYF. In DNA, the CDR3 is TGTGCCAGCAGTTCTGCGGTACTAGCGGGGGGCCCACGGCTCGAAGTAGATACGCAGTATTTT.

The chain employs TRBV5-1 and TRBJ2-3; no firm D call. CDR3 length: 14 amino acids. Germline assignment: CDR1 SGHRS and CDR2 YFSETQ. Trimming shortened V by 1 base and J by 1 base, and 7 bases separated the two germline ends. CDR3 in amino acids: CASSLIVGTDTQYF. CDR3 DNA sequence: TGCGCCAGCAGCTTGATTGTCGGCACAGATACGCAGTATTTT.

The V and J genes are TRBV11-2 and TRBJ2-4; 7 positions agree with TRBD1. Unmatched junction bases numbered 9, after V lost 5 bases and J lost 5 bases. The CDR3 runs 15 residues. Germline V CDR1 and CDR2: SGHAT, FQNNGV. The CDR3 DNA is TGTGCCAGCAGCCATGAACAGGGGTCGGAAAACATTCAGTACTTC. Encoded protein: CASSHEQGSENIQYF.

V is TRBV29-1 and J is TRBJ2-6; 8 bases are shared with TRBD1. The germline gives CDR1 SQVTM, CDR2 ANQGSEA. This CDR3 is 16 amino acids long. Losses at the gene ends were 2 bases for V and 0 bases for J; bases not matched to a gene: 3. The CDR3 is CSVETGGRSGANVLTF. The CDR3 nucleotides are TGCAGCGTTGAAACAGGGGGTCGCTCTGGGGCCAACGTCCTGACTTTC.